What follows are 8 T cell receptor beta chains derived from one specimen sequenced in a study of blood T cell repertoires in COVID-19. The repertoire was sequenced with immunoSEQ multiplex PCR; TCRdb's copy has only in-frame clones and lacks some. The sample carries about 280,000 clones, under 90% recorded once. The sequenced sample was peripheral blood. Receptors were obtained from a woman between 40 and 50 years old who had recovered from COVID-19.

The gene calls are TRBV10-3 and TRBJ1-1; possible D gene TRBD1, 5 bases. The CDR3 totals 13 residues. The ends were cut back, 2 bases at V and 5 bases at J, with 9 bases in the middle. Germline V gene data show CDR1 as ENHRY and CDR2 as SYGVKD. The CDR3 spells CAISEGAWTEAFF. CDR3 in DNA: TGTGCCATCAGTGAGGGGGCCTGGACTGAAGCTTTCTTT.

The rearrangement links TRBV28 to TRBJ1-1; D perhaps matches TRBD1 (5 bases). CDR1 and CDR2 from the germline V gene are MDHEN and SYDVKM. Trimming left V 4 bases short and J 1 base short, with 13 bases between. The CDR3 consists of 15 residues. The CDR3 sequence is CASSSRDRPNTEAFF. The CDR3 DNA sequence: TGTGCCAGCAGTTCCCGAGACAGACCGAACACTGAAGCTTTCTTT.

V gene TRBV6-6 combines with J gene TRBJ2-7; D is possibly TRBD1 (5 bases). Trimming stripped 8 bases from V and 3 bases from J, with 11 bases between. The CDR3 has 12 amino acids. Germline CDR1 is MNHNY and CDR2 is SVGAGI (reference sequence). CDR3: CASSAGNYEQYF. The DNA of the CDR3 is TGTGCCAGCTCTGCAGGGAACTACGAGCAGTACTTC.

This CDR3 is CATSGRVGEKLFF. The CDR3 nucleotides read TGTGCCACCAGTGGCAGGGTGGGTGAAAAACTGTTTTTT. The chain carries TRBV24-1 and TRBJ1-4, with a weak D call TRBD1 (5 bases). Germline assignment: CDR1 KGHDR and CDR2 SFDVKD. V dropped 5 bases and J dropped 7 bases, with 10 bases sitting between them. The CDR3 sequence is 13 residues long.

This clone came up a few times. V and J are TRBV7-9 and TRBJ2-1; the match to TRBD1 covers 11 bases. This CDR3 region has 17 residues. V dropped 0 bases and J dropped 7; count of bases not matched to a gene: 8. The germline gives CDR1 SEHNR, CDR2 FQNEAQ (reference sequence). In DNA, the CDR3 is TGTGCCAGCAGCTTAGCGTGGACAGGGGGCTATATGAATGAGCAGTTCTTC. It encodes CASSLAWTGGYMNEQFF.

This sequence joins TRBV3-1 (or the pseudogene TRBV3-2) and TRBJ1-5; the D gene is possibly TRBD1 (5 bases). V lost 0 bases and J 6 bases, leaving 21 bases between the germline ends. The CDR3 is 18 amino acids. CDR1 is LGHDT and CDR2 is YNNKEL in the germline V gene (reference sequence). The CDR3 bases are TGTGCCAGCAGCCAAGAGCCCCGGGGTGGGGGGTATGGTCAGCCCCAGCATTTT. It yields the protein CASSQEPRGGGYGQPQHF.

This clone was counted a single time. The chain has TRBV19 and TRBJ2-5; TRBD2 agrees at 7 bases. The germline V gene has CDR1 LNHDA and CDR2 SQIVND (reference sequence). CDR3 size: 14 residues. After removal of 7 bases from V and 2 bases from J, the junction contained 7 bases not matched to a gene. The CDR3 protein is CASTPRGGQETQYF. Here the CDR3 DNA reads TGTGCCAGTACCCCCCGGGGAGGGCAAGAGACCCAGTACTTC.

This clone was seen a few times. V and J are TRBV2 and TRBJ2-5; no definite D call. The ends were cut back, 8 bases at V and 7 bases at J, with 11 bases in the middle. This CDR3 region has 11 residues. Germline V gene data show CDR1 as SNHLY and CDR2 as FYNNEI. The CDR3 bases are TGTGCCAGCTGTTTCCAGGTGACCCAGTACTTC. Protein: CASCFQVTQYF.